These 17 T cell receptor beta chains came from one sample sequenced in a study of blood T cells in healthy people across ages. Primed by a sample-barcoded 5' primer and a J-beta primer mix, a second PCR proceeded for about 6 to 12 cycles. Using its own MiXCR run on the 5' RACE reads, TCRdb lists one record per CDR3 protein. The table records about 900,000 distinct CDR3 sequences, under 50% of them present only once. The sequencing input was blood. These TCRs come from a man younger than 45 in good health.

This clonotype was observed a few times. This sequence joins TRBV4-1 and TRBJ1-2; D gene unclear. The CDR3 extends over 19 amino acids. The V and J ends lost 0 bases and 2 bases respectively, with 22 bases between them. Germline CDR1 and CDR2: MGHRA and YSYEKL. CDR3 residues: CASSQDRLRHGRGNYGYTF. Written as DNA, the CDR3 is TGCGCCAGCAGCCAAGATCGGCTTAGACACGGGAGAGGAAACTATGGCTACACCTTC.

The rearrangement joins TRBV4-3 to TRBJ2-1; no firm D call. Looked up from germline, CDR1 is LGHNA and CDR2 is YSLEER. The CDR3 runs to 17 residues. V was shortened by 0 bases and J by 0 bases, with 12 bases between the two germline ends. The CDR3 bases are TGCGCCAGCAGCCAAGAGCCCCAAGCTTCCTCCTACAATGAGCAGTTCTTC. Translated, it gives CASSQEPQASSYNEQFF.

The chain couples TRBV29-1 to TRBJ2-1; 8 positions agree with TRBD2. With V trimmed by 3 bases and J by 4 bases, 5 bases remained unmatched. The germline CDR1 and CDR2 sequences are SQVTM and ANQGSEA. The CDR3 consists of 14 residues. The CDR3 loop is CSVDGGGTYNEQFF. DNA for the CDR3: TGCAGCGTTGATGGCGGGGGGACTTACAATGAGCAGTTCTTC.

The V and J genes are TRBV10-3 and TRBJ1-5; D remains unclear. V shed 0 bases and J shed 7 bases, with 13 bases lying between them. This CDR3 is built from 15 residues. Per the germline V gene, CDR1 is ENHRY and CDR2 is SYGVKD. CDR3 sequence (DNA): TGTGCCATCAGTGAGTCTAGTTTCACGGACCAGCCCCAGCATTTT. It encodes CAISESSFTDQPQHF.

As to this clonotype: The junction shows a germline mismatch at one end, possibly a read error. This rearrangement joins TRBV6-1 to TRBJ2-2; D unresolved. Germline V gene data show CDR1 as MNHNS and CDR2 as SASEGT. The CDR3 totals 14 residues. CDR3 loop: CTSSAPVGTGELFF. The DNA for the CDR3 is TGTACCAGCAGTGCCCCTGTGGGCACCGGGGAGCTGTTTTTT.

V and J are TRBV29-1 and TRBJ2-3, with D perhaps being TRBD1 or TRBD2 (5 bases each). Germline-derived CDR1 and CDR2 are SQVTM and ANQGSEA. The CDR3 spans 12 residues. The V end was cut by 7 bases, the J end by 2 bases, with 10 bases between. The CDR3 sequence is CSDLGTTDTQYF. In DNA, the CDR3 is TGCAGCGACCTAGGGACCACAGATACGCAGTATTTT.

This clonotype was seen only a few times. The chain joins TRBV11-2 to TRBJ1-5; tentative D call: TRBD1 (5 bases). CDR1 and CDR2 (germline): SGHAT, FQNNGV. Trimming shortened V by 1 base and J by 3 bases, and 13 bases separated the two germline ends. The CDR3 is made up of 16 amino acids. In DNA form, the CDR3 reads TGTGCCAGCAGCTTAGGGGGATCGGGGGTCAATCAGCCCCAGCATTTT. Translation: CASSLGGSGVNQPQHF.

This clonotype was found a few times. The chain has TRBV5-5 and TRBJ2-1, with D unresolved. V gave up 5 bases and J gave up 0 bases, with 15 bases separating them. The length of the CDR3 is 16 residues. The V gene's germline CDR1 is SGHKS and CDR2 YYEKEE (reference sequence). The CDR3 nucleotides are TGTGCCAGCAGAGAACAACCTTCGAGCTCCTACAATGAGCAGTTCTTC. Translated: CASREQPSSSYNEQFF.

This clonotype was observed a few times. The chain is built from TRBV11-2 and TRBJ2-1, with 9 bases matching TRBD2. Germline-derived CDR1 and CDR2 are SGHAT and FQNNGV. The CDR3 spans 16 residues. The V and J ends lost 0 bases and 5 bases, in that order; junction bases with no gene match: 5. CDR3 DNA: TGTGCCAGCAGCTTAGATCCTAGCGGGGCGCACAATGAGCAGTTCTTC. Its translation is CASSLDPSGAHNEQFF.

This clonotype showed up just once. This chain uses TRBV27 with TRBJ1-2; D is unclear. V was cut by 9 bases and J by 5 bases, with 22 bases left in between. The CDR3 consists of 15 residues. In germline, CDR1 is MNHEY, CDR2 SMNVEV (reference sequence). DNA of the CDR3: TGTGCCAGTAGTCCCTCGTTGAGGGTAGGATATGGCTACACCTTC. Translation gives CASSPSLRVGYGYTF.

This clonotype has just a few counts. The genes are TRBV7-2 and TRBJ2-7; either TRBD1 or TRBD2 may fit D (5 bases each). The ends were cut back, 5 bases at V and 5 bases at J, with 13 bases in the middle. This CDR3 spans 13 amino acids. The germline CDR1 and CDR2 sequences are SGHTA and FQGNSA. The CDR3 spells CASSGTYGDEQYF. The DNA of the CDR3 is TGTGCCAGCAGCGGGACGTACGGGGACGAGCAGTACTTC.

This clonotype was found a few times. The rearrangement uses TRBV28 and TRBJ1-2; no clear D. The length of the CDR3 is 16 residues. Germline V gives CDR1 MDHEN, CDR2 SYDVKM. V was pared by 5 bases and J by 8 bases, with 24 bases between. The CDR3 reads CASSPTPQVLSMGYTF. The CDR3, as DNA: TGTGCCAGCAGTCCAACCCCGCAGGTTCTATCTATGGGCTACACCTTC.

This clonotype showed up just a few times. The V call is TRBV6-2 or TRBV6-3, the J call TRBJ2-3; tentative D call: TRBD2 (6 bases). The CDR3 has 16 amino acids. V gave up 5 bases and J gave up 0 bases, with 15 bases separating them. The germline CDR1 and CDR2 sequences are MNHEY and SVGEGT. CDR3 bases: TGTGCCAGCAGTGTCACCGGGACTCCGAGCACAGATACGCAGTATTTT. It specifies CASSVTGTPSTDTQYF.

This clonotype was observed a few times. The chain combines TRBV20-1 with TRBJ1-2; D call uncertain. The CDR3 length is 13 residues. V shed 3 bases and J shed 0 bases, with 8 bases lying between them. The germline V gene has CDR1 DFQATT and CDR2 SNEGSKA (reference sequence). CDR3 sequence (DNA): TGCAGTGCTAGGGCAGGAGCTAACTATGGCTACACCTTC. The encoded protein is CSARAGANYGYTF.

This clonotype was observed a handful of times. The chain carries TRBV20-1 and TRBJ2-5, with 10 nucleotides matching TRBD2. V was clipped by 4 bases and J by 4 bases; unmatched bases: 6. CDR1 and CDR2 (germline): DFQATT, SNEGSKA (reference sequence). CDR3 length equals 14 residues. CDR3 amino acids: CSATGTSALETQYF. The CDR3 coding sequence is TGCAGTGCTACGGGGACTAGCGCTTTAGAGACCCAGTACTTC.

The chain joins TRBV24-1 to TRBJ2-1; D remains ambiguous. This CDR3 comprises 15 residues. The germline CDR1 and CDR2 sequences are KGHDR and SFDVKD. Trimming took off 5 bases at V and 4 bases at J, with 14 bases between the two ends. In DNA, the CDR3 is TGTGCCACCAGTGTCGGTGCGTCGAATTACAATGAGCAGTTCTTC. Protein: CATSVGASNYNEQFF.

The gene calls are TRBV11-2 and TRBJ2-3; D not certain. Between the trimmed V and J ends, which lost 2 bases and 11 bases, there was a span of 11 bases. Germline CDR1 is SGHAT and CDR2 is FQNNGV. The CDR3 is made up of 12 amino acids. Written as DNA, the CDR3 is TGTGCCAGCAGCTTAAGGTCCCCCGTGCAGTATTTT. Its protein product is CASSLRSPVQYF.